The T cell receptor beta chain described here comes from a study of blood T cell repertoires in COVID-19. Here immunoSEQ multiplex PCR was the method, and the copy in TCRdb shows in-frame clones only, minus some. The repertoire includes about 390,000 clones, around 87% of them detected once, and 2.3% sits in the top ten. Material: peripheral blood. This TCR came from a woman aged 55-69 years with COVID-19, enrolled during active disease.

CDR3 nucleotide sequence: TGTGCCAGCAGCTTAGGGGGGACAGCCTCCGGAGAGCAGTACTTC. Protein sequence: CASSLGGTASGEQYF. This chain links TRBV11-2 with TRBJ2-7; TRBD1 matches at 7 bases. Trimming removed 1 base from V and 7 bases from J; junction bases left unmatched: 10. From germline, CDR1 is SGHAT and CDR2 FQNNGV. The CDR3 spans 15 residues. The whole variable domain, filled in from reference TRBV11-2 and TRBJ2-7, reads EAGVAQSPRYKIIEKRQSVAFWCNPISGHATLYWYQQILGQGPKLLIQFQNNGVVDDSQLPKDRFSAERLKGVDSTLKIQPAKLEDSAVYLCASSLGGTASGEQYFGPGTRLTVT.